This T cell receptor gamma chain was retrieved from a study of Vδ1+ human thymocytes. Findings and limits, study-wide: Thymic TRG and TRD repertoires appeared highly polyclonal, with Gaussian CDR3 length distributions.

Germline CDR1 is VINAFY and CDR2 is YDVSNSKD. The CDR3 runs to 10 residues. Concerning this clone: Its antigen is unidentified.

The template was reverse-transcribed extracted RNA. CDR3 amplicons came from multiplex PCR with pooled V-gene forward and constant-region reverse primers. TCRdb fed the multiplex PCR reads into CATT to redo clone calling. Of under 13,000 gamma-chain clones listed, roughly 45% were seen once; the top ten hold 2%. Sequencing was done on a sample of Vdelta1+ gamma-delta thymocytes from the thymus. Subset denoted: FACS-sorted CD3+ TCRalphabeta- TCRVdelta1+ TCRVdelta2- thymocytes. The clonotype originates from a boy in the first two years of life who had congenital heart surgery. The V gene is TRGV5, but the J gene lacks a call. CDR3: CATWADKELF. CDR3 nucleotides: TGTGCCACCTGGGCAGATAAGGAACTCTTT.